These 5 T cell receptor beta chains share one sample of origin, sequenced in a study of blood T cell repertoires in COVID-19 (dated by TCRdb to 2018 to 2020). The library was built by means of the immunoSEQ multiplex PCR assay. TCRdb carries this immuneACCESS record with in-frame sequences only. Its versions omit some clonotypes, under half of them owing to an unresolved V gene in the studies checked, with the rest unexplained. The sample table records about 400,000 clones; about nine tenths of these occur just once. The top ten hold around 1.7% of the sample. Sequencing was performed on PBMCs or T cells enriched from blood (not recorded which). Receptors originate from a woman aged 25 to 45 who had recovered from COVID-19.

The V call is TRBV27, the J call TRBJ2-7; perhaps TRBD1 as D (5 bases). The V end was cut by 4 bases, the J end by 1 base, with 17 bases between. The germline V gene has CDR1 MNHEY and CDR2 SMNVEV (reference sequence). The CDR3 is 16 residues long. The CDR3 protein is CASSSPRDGRSYEQYF. CDR3 nucleotides: TGTGCCAGCAGTTCCCCCAGGGATGGTCGTTCCTACGAGCAGTACTTC.

The chain employs TRBV28 and TRBJ1-1; maybe TRBD1 (6 bases). Looked up from germline, CDR1 is MDHEN and CDR2 is SYDVKM. Trimming took off 1 base at V and 10 bases at J, with 13 bases between the two ends. The CDR3 loop spans 13 amino acids. CDR3 sequence reads: CASSLLGALGAFF. Written as DNA, the CDR3 is TGTGCCAGCAGTTTATTGGGGGCTCTCGGAGCTTTCTTT.

J is TRBJ1-5 and V is TRBV6-2 or TRBV6-3; D possibly corresponds to TRBD1 (6 bases). The CDR3 contains 18 residues. V was trimmed by 1 base and J by 3 bases, leaving 19 bases between them. Germline assignment: CDR1 MNHEY and CDR2 SVGEGT. The CDR3 sequence: CASSYFYRVLALNQPQHF. CDR3 coding DNA: TGTGCCAGCAGTTACTTCTACAGGGTCCTGGCCCTCAATCAGCCCCAGCATTTT.

The chain uses TRBV11-2 and TRBJ2-7, with 10 bases matching TRBD1. CDR1 is SGHAT and CDR2 is FQNNGV in the germline V gene. The CDR3 length is 11 residues. V trimming: 3 bases; J trimming: 12 bases; junction bases outside the gene matches: 2. In DNA form, the CDR3 reads TGTGCCAGCAGCTTTGGACAGGGGGGGTACTTC. Amino acid sequence: CASSFGQGGYF.

This rearrangement joins TRBV10-1 to TRBJ2-7, with a possible D match to TRBD1 (5 bases). The CDR3 totals 13 residues. V dropped 5 bases and J dropped 7 bases, with 15 bases sitting between them. CDR1 WNHNN and CDR2 SYGVQD come from the germline V gene (reference sequence). CDR3 DNA: TGCGCCAGCAGTATGGACACGAGGCCGGAGCAGTACTTC. This gives the protein CASSMDTRPEQYF.